The clone carrying this T cell receptor (beta chain) was seen only once. The CDR3 extends over 15 amino acids. CDR1 is GTSNPN, CDR2 SVGIG, per germline (reference sequence). J was trimmed by 4 bases and V by 1 base; bases with no gene match: 6. Original analysis: Estimated nucleated cell counts came from reference gene primer amplification. Using immunoSEQ multiplex PCR, the repertoire was profiled, and TCRdb retains in-frame clones only, with some absent. The DNA was the basis for D and trimming; V, J and clone size are from that table. The table has more than 65,000 clones, around 76% seen once. The data are from a study of blood T cell repertoires in COVID-19. Overall study context: The United States, Italy and Spain supplied acute and convalescent COVID-19 samples. T cells, B-cell-depleted T cells, or PBMCs provided the cDNA or gDNA that served as material.

The chain combines TRBV30 with TRBJ2-3, with 9 positions matching TRBD1. The TCR originated in a woman older than 75 with acute or convalescent COVID-19. Sequencing was carried out using peripheral blood. The CDR3 spells CAWSGTGGFADTQYF. The CDR3, as DNA: TGTGCCTGGAGTGGAACAGGGGGCTTCGCAGATACGCAGTATTTT. Based on the CDR3 plus reference TRBV30 and TRBJ2-3, the full variable domain is SQTIHQWPATLVQPVGSPLSLECTVEGTSNPNLYWYRQAAGRGLQLLFYSVGIGQISSEVPQNLSASRPQDRQFILSSKKLLLSDSGFYLCAWSGTGGFADTQYFGPGTRLTVL.